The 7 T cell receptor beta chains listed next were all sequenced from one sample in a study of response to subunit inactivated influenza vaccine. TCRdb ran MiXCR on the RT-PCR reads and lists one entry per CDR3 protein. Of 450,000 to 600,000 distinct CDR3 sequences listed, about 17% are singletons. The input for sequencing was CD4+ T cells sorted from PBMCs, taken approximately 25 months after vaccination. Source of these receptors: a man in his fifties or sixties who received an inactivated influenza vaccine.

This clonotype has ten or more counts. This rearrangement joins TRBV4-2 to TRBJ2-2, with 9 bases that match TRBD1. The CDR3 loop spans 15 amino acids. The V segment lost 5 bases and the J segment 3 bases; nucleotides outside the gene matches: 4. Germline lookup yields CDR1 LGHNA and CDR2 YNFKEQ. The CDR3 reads CASSIRDRDTGELFF. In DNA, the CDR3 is TGTGCCAGCAGCATCCGGGACAGGGACACCGGGGAGCTGTTTTTT.

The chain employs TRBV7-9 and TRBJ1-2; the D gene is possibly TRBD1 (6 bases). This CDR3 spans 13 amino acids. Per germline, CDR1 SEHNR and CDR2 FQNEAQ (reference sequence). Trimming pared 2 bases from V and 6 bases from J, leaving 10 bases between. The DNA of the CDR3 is TGTGCCAGCAGCTTAAGGGCAGGGGATGGCTACACCTTC. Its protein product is CASSLRAGDGYTF.

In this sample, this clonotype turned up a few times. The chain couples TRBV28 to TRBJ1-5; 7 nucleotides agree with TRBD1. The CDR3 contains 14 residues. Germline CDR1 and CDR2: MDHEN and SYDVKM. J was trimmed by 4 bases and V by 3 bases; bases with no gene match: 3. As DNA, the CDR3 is TGTGCCAGCAGTTTGGGGACAGAGAATCAGCCCCAGCATTTT. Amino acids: CASSLGTENQPQHF.

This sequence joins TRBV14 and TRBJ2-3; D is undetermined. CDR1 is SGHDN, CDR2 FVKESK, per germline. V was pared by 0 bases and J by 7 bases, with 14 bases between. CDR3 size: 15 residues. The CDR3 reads CASSQEGRRIYTQYF. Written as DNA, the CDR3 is TGTGCCAGCAGCCAAGAGGGCCGACGCATTTATACGCAGTATTTT.

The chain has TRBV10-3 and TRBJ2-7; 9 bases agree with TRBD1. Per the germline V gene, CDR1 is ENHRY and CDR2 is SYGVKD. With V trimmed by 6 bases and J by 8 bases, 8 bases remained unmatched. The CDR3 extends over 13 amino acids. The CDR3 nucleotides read TGTGCCATCAGCCCGGGACAGGGAACGAAGCAGTACTTC. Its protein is CAISPGQGTKQYF.

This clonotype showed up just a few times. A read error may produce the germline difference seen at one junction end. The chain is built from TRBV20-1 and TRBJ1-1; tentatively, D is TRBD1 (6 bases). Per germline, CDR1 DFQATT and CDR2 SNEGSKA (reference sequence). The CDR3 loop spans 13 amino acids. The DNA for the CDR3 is TGTAGTGCTTCATTCCAGGGGTGGGGTGAAGCTTTCTTT. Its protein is CSASFQGWGEAFF.

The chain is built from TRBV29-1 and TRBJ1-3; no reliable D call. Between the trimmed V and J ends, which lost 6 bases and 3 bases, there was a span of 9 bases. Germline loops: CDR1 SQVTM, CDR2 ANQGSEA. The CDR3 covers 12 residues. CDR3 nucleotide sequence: TGCAGCGTCCGGGAGGATGGAAACACCATATATTTT. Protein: CSVREDGNTIYF. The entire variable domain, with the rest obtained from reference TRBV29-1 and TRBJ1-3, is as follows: SAVISQKPSRDICQRGTSLTIQCQVDSQVTMMFWYRQQPGQSLTLIATANQGSEATYESGFVIDKFPISRPNLTFSTLTVSNMSPEDSSIYLCSVREDGNTIYFGEGSWLTVV.